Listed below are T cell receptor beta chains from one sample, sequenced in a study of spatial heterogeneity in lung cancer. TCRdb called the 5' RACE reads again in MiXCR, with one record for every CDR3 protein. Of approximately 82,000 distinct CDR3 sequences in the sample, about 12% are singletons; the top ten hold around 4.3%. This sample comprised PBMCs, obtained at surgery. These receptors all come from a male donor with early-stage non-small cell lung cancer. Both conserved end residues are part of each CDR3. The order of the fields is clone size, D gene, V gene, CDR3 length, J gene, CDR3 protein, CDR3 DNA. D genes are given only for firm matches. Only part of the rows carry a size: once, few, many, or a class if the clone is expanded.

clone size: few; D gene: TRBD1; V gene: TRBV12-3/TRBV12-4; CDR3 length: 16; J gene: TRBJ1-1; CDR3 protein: CASSLGTGALRTEAFF; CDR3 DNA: TGTGCCAGCAGTCTGGGAACAGGGGCGCTGAGGACTGAAGCTTTCTTT
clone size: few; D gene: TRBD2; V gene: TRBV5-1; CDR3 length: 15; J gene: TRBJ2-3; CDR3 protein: CASSFGGRDSDTQYF; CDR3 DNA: TGCGCCAGCAGCTTTGGCGGGAGGGATTCAGATACGCAGTATTTT
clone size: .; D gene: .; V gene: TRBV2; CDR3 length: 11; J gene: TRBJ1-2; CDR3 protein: CASSVEESYTF; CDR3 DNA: TGTGCCAGCAGTGTGGAGGAGTCCTACACCTTC
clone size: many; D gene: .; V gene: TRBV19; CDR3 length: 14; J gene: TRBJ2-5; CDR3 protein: CASRRIGEEETQYF; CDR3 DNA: TGTGCCAGTAGGAGAATAGGGGAAGAAGAGACCCAGTACTTC
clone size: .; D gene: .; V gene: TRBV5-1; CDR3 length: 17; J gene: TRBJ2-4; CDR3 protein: CASSLAETAGAKNIQYF; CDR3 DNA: TGCGCCAGCAGCTTGGCGGAGACGGCAGGGGCCAAAAACATTCAGTACTTC
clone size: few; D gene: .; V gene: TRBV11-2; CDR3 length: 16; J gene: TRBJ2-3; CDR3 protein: CASSLVYSESTDTQYF; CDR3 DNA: TGTGCCAGCAGCTTAGTATATAGCGAAAGTACAGATACGCAGTATTTT
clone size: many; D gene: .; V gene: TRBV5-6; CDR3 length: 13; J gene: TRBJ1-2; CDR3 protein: CASSWTSNYGYTF; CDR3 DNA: TGTGCCAGCAGCTGGACATCTAACTATGGCTACACCTTC
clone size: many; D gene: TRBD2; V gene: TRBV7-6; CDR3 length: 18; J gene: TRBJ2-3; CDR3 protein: CASSLRAQLAGITDTQYF; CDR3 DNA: TGTGCCAGCAGCTTAAGGGCCCAGTTAGCGGGGATCACAGATACGCAGTATTTT
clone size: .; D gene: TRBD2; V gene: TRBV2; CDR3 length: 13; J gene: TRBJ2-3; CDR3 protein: CAMTSGIADTQYF; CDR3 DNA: TGTGCCATGACTAGCGGGATCGCAGATACGCAGTATTTT
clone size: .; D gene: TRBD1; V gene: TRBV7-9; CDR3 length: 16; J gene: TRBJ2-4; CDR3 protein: CASSLDDREMKNIQYF; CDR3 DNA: TGTGCCAGCAGCTTAGATGACAGGGAAATGAAAAACATTCAGTACTTC
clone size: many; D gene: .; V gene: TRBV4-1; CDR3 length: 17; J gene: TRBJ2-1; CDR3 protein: CASSQASPDSTRGEQFF; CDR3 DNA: TGCGCCAGCAGCCAAGCCTCTCCTGACAGTACGAGGGGTGAGCAGTTCTTC
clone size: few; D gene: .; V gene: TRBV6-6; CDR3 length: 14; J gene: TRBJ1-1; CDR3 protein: CASSYSVGGTEAFF; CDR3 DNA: TGTGCCAGCAGTTACTCTGTGGGCGGTACTGAAGCTTTCTTT
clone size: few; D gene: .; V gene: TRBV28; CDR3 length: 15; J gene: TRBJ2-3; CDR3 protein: CASSLPGGGEDTQYF; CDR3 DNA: TGTGCCAGCAGTTTACCCGGGGGTGGGGAAGATACGCAGTATTTT
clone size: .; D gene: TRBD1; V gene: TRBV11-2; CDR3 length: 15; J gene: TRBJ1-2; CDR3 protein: CASSPGGWANYGYTF; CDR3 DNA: TGTGCCAGCAGCCCAGGGGGGTGGGCTAACTATGGCTACACCTTC
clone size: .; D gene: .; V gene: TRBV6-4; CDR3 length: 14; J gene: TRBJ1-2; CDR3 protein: CASSDGRVNYGYTF; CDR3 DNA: TGTGCCAGCAGTGACGGCAGGGTTAACTATGGCTACACCTTC
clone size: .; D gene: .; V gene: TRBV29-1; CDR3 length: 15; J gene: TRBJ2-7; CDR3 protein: CSVGDPQGTYYEQYF; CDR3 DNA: TGCAGCGTTGGAGATCCCCAGGGTACTTACTACGAGCAGTACTTC
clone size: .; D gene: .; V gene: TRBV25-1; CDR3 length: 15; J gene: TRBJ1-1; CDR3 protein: CASSGPRGRNTEAFF; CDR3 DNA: TGTGCCAGCAGTGGTCCCAGGGGTCGGAACACTGAAGCTTTCTTT
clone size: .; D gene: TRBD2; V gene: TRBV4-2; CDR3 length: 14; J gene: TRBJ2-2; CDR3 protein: CASSRSGGAAELFF; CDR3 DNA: TGTGCCAGCAGCCGTAGCGGGGGGGCCGCGGAGCTGTTTTTT
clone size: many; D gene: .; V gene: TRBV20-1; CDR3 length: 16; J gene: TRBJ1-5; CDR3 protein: CSASDMSGGNNQPQHF; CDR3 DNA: TGCAGTGCTAGCGATATGTCAGGAGGGAACAATCAGCCCCAGCATTTT
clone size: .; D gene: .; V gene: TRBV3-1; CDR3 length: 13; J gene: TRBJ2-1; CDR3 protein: CASSPPPYNEQFF; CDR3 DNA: TGTGCCAGCAGCCCCCCGCCTTACAATGAGCAGTTCTTC
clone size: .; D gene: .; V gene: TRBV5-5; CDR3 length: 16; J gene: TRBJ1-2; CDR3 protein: CASSLDAGALREGYTF; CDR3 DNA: TGTGCCAGCAGCTTGGATGCAGGGGCGCTCCGAGAAGGCTACACCTTC
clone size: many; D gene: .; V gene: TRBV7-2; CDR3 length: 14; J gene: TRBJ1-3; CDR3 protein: CASSLEHSGNTIYF; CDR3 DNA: TGTGCCAGCAGCTTAGAACACTCTGGAAACACCATATATTTT
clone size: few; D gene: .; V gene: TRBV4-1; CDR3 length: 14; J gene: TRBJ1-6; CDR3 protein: CASSQEDWVSPLHF; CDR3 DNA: TGCGCCAGCAGCCAAGAGGATTGGGTTTCACCCCTCCACTTT
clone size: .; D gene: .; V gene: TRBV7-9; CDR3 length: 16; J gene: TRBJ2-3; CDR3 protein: CASSPTRGQLTDTQYF; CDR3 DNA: TGTGCCAGCAGCCCGACGCGAGGACAGCTCACAGATACGCAGTATTTT
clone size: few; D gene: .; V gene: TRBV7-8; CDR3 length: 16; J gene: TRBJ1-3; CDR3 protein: CASSPPGDVLGNTIYF; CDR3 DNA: TGTGCCAGCAGCCCCCCTGGGGACGTCCTTGGAAACACCATATATTTT
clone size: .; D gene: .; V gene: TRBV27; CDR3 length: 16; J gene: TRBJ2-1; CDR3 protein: CASSLGLTQGIDEQFF; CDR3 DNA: TGTGCCAGCAGTTTAGGCCTAACTCAGGGAATCGATGAGCAGTTCTTC
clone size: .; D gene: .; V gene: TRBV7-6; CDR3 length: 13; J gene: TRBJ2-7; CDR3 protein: CASSFGTYFEQYF; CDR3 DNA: TGTGCCAGCAGCTTCGGGACCTATTTCGAGCAGTACTTC
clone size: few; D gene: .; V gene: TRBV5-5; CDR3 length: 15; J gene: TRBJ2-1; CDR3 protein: CASSDPGRFYNEQFF; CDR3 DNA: TGTGCCAGCAGCGACCCGGGGAGGTTTTACAATGAGCAGTTCTTC
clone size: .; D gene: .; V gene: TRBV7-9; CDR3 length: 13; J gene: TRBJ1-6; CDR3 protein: CASSPRTESPLHF; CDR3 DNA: TGTGCCAGCAGCCCGAGGACAGAATCACCCCTCCACTTT
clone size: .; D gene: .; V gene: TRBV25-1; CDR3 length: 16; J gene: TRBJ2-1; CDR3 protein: CASSEYGGRSYNEQFF; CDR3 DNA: TGTGCCAGCAGTGAATACGGTGGTAGATCCTACAATGAGCAGTTCTTC
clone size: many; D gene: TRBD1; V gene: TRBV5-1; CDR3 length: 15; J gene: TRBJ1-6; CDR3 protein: CASSLGDRGQSPLHF; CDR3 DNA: TGCGCCAGCAGCTTGGGGGACAGGGGGCAATCACCCCTCCACTTT
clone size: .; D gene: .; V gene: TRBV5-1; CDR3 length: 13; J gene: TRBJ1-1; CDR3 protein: CASSVLVGEEAFF; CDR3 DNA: TGCGCCAGCAGCGTGCTCGTGGGGGAGGAAGCTTTCTTT
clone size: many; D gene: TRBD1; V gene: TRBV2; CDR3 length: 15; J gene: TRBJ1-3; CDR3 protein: CASRNQGASGNTIYF; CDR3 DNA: TGTGCCAGCAGGAACCAGGGGGCTTCGGGAAACACCATATATTTT
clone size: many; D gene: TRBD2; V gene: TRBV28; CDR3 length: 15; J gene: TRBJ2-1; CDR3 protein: CASSPGLAGKDEQFF; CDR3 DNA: TGTGCCAGCAGCCCCGGACTAGCGGGAAAGGATGAGCAGTTCTTC
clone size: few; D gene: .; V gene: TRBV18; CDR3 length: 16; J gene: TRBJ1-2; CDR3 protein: CASSPSKTPASDGYTF; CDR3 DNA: TGTGCCAGCTCACCATCGAAGACTCCAGCGTCCGATGGCTACACCTTC
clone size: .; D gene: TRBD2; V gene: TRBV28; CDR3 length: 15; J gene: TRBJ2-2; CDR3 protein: CATELAGDSTGELFF; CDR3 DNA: TGTGCCACCGAGCTGGCGGGAGATAGCACCGGGGAGCTGTTTTTT
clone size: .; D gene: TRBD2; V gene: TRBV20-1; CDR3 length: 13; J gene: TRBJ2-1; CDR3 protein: CSARKLAGSEQFF; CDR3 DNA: TGCAGTGCTAGAAAGCTAGCGGGATCTGAGCAGTTCTTC
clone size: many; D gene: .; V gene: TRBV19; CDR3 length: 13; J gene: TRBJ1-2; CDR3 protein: CASSTNGNYGYTF; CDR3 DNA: TGTGCCAGTAGTACGAATGGCAACTATGGCTACACCTTC
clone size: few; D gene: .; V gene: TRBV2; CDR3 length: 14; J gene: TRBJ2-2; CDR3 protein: CASSGRANTGELFF; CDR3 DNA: TGTGCCAGCAGCGGCAGGGCGAACACCGGGGAGCTGTTTTTT
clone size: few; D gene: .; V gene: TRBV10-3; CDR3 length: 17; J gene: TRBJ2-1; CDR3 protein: CAISDAGSKVLLNEQFF; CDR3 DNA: TGTGCCATCAGTGACGCGGGATCTAAGGTCCTACTCAATGAGCAGTTCTTC
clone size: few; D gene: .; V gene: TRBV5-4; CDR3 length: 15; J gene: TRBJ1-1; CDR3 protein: CASSLERGGRAEAFF; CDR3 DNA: TGTGCCAGCAGCTTGGAACGGGGGGGCAGAGCTGAAGCTTTCTTT
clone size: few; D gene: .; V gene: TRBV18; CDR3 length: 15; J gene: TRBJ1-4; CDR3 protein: CASSPGGQGPEKLFF; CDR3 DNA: TGTGCCAGCTCACCGGGCGGCCAGGGACCTGAAAAACTGTTTTTT
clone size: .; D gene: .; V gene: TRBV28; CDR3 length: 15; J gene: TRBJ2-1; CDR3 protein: CASSQRDRPYNEQFF; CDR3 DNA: TGTGCCAGCAGTCAGCGGGACAGGCCTTACAATGAGCAGTTCTTC
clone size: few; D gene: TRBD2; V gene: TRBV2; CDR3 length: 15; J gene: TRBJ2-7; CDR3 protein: CASSEGGSKAYEQYF; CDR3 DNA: TGTGCCAGCAGTGAGGGGGGGTCGAAAGCCTACGAGCAGTACTTC
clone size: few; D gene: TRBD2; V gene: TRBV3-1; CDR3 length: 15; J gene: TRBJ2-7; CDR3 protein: CASSRSGTSGYEQYF; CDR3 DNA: TGTGCCAGCAGCCGGTCCGGGACTAGCGGTTACGAGCAGTACTTC
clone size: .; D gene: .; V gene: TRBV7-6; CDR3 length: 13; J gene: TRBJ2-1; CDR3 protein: CASSLNPSNEQFF; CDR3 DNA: TGTGCCAGCAGCTTAAACCCCTCGAATGAGCAGTTCTTC
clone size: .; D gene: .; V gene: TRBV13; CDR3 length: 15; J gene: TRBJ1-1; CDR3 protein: CASSSPSTEGTEAFF; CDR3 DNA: TGTGCCAGCAGCTCGCCCTCGACGGAGGGGACTGAAGCTTTCTTT
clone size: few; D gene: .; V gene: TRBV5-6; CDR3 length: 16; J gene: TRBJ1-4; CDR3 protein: CASSLALRGSNEKLFF; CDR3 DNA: TGTGCCAGCAGCTTGGCCTTAAGAGGCTCTAATGAAAAACTGTTTTTT
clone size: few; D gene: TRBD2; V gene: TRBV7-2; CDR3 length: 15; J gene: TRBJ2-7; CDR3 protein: CASSPRLAGAPEQYF; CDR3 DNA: TGTGCCAGCAGCCCCCGACTAGCGGGAGCCCCCGAGCAGTACTTC
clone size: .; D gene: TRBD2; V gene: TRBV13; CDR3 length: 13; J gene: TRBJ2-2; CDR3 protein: CASSRLASGELFF; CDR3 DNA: TGTGCCAGCAGCCGACTAGCGTCAGGGGAGCTGTTTTTT
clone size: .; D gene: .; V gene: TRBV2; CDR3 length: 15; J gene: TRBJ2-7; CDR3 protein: CASSERASASYEQYF; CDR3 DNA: TGTGCCAGCAGTGAAAGGGCTAGCGCGTCCTACGAGCAGTACTTC
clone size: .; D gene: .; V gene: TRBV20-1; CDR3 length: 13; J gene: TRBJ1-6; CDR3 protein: CSARFDRDSPLHF; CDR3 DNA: TGCAGTGCTCGCTTTGACCGGGATTCACCCCTCCACTTT
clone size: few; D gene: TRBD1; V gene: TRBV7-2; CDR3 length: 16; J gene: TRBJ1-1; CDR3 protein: CASSTNPGQLNTEAFF; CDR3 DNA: TGTGCCAGCAGCACTAATCCGGGACAGCTGAACACTGAAGCTTTCTTT
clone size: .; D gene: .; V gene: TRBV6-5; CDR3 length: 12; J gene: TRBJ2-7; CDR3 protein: CATESKFNEQYF; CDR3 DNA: TGTGCCACCGAGTCTAAATTCAACGAGCAGTACTTC